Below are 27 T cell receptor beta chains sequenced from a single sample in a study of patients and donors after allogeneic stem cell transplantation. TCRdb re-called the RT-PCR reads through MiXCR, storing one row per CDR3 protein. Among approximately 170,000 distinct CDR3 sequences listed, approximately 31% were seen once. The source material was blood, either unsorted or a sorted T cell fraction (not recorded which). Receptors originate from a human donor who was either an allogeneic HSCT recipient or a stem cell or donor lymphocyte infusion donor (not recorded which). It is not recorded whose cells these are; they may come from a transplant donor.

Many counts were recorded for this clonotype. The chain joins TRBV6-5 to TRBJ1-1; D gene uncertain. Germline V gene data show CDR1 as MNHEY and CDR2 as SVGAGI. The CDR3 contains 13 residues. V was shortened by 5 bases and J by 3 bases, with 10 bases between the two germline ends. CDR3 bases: TGTGCCAGCAGTCCCTCCGAGGACACTGAAGCTTTCTTT. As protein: CASSPSEDTEAFF.

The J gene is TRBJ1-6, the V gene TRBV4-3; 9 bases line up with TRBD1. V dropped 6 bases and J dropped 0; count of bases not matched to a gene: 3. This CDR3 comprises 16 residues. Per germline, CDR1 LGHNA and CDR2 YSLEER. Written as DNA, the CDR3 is TGCGCCAGCAGGTCACAGGGGGCCTCCTATAATTCACCCCTCCACTTT. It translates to CASRSQGASYNSPLHF.

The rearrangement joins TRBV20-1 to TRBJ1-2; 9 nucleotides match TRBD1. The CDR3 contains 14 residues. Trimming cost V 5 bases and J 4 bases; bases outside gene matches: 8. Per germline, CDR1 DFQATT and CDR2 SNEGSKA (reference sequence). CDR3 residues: CSAVRQGVFYGYTF. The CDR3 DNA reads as TGCAGTGCTGTACGACAGGGGGTATTCTATGGCTACACCTTC.

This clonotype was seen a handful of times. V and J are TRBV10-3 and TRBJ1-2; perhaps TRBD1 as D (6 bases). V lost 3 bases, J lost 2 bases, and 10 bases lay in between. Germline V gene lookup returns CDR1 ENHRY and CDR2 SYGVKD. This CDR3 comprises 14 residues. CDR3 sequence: CAISDRTANYGYTF. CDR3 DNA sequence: TGTGCCATCAGTGATCGGACAGCGAACTATGGCTACACCTTC.

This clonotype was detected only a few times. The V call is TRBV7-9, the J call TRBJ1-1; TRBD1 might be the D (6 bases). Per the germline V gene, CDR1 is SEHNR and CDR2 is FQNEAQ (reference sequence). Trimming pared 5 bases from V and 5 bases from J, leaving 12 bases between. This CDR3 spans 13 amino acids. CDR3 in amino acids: CASSRQEETEAFF. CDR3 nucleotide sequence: TGTGCCAGCAGCCGACAGGAAGAAACTGAAGCTTTCTTT.

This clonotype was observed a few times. This CDR3 is CASRGRARMNEQFF. The DNA for the CDR3 is TGTGCCAGCAGAGGGAGGGCCCGAATGAATGAGCAGTTCTTC. The gene calls are TRBV25-1 and TRBJ2-1; 7 bases fit TRBD2. CDR1 and CDR2 from the germline V gene are MGHDK and SYGVNS. V shed 6 bases and J 7 bases; nucleotides not matched to a gene: 9. The CDR3 totals 14 residues.

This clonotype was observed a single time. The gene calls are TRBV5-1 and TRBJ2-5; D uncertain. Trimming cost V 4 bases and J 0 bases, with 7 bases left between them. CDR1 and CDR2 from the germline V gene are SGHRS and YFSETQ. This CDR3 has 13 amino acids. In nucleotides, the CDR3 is TGCGCCAGCAGCGAGGAGTACCAAGAGACCCAGTACTTC. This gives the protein CASSEEYQETQYF.

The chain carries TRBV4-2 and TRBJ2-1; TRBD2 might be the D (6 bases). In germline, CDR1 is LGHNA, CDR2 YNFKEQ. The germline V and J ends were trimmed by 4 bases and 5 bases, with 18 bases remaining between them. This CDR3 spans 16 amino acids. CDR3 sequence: CASSPRDGASDNEQFF. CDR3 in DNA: TGTGCCAGCAGCCCGCGGGACGGAGCATCGGACAATGAGCAGTTCTTC.

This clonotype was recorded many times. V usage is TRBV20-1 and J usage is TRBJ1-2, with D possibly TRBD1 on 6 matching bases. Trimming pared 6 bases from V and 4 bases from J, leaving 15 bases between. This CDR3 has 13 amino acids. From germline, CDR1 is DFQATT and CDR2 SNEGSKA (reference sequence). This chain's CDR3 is CSAELQGIYGYTF. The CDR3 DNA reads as TGCAGTGCGGAACTCCAGGGGATCTATGGCTACACCTTC.

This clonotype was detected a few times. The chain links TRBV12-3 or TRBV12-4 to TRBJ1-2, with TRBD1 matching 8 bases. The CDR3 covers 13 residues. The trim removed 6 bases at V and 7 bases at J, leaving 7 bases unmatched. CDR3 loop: CASSRQGLTGYTF. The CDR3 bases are TGTGCCAGCAGCAGACAGGGGTTGACTGGCTACACCTTC.

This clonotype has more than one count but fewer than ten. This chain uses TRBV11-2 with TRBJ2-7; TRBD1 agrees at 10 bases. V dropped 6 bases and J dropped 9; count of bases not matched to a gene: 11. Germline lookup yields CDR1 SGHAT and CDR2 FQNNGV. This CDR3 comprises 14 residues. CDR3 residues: CASSYGTGDFGQYF. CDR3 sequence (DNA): TGTGCCAGCAGTTACGGGACAGGGGACTTCGGGCAGTACTTC.

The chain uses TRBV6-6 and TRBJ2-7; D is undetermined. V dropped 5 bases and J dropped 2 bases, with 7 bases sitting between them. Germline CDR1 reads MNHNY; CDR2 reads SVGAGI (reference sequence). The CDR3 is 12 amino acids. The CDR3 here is CASSPSTYEQYF. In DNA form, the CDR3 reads TGTGCCAGCAGTCCCTCTACCTACGAGCAGTACTTC.

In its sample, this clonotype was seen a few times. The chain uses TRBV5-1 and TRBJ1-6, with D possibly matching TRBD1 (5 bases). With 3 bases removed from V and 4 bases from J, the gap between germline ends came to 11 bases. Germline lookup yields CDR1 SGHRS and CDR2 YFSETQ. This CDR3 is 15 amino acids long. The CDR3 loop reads CASSYRDVYNSPLHF. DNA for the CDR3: TGCGCCAGCAGCTACCGGGACGTATATAATTCACCCCTCCACTTT.

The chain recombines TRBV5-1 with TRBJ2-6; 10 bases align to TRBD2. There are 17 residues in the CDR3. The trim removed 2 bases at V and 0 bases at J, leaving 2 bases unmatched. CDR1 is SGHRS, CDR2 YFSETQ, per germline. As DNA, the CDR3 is TGCGCCAGCAGCTTTACTAGCGGGAACTCTGGGGCCAACGTCCTGACTTTC. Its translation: CASSFTSGNSGANVLTF.

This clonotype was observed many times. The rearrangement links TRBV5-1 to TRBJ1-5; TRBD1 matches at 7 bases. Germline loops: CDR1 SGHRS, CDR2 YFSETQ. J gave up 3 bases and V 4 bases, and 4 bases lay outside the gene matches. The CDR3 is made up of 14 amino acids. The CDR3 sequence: CASSLGTVNQPQHF. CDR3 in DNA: TGCGCCAGCAGCCTCGGGACAGTCAATCAGCCCCAGCATTTT.

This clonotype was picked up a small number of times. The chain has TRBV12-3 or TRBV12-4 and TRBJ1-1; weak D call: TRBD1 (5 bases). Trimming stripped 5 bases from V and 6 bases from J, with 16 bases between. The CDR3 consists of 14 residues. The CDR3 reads CASSGTFAQPEAFF. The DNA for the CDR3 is TGTGCCAGCAGTGGGACCTTTGCCCAACCTGAAGCTTTCTTT.

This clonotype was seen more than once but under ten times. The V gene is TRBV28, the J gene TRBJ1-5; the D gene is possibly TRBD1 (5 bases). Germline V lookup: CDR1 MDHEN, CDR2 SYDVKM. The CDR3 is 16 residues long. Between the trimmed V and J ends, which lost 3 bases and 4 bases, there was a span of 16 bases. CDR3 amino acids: CASSFPQGGWNQPQHF. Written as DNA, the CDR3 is TGTGCCAGCAGTTTCCCGCAGGGTGGGTGGAATCAGCCCCAGCATTTT.

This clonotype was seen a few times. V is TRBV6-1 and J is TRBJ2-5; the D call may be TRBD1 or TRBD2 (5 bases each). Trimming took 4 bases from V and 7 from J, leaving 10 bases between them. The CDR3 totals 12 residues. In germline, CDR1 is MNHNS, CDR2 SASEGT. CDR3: CASSVLGGTQYF. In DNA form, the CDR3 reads TGTGCCAGCAGTGTCCTTGGGGGGACCCAGTACTTC.

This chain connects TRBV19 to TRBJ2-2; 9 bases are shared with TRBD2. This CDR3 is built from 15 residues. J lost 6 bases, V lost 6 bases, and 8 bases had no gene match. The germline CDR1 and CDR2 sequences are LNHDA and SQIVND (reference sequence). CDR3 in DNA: TGTGCCAGTAGAACCGGGACTAGCTTTGCCGGGGAGCTGTTTTTT. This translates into CASRTGTSFAGELFF. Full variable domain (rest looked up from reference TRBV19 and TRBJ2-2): DGGITQSPKYLFRKEGQNVTLSCEQNLNHDAMYWYRQDPGQGLRLIYYSQIVNDFQKGDIAEGYSVSREKKESFPLTVTSAQKNPTAFYLCASRTGTSFAGELFFGEGSRLTVL.

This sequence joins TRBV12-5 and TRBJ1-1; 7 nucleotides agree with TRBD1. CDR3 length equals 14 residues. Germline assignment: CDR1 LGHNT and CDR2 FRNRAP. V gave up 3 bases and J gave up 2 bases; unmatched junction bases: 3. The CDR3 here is CASGLGTANTEAFF. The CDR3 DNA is TGTGCTAGTGGTTTAGGGACAGCCAACACTGAAGCTTTCTTT.

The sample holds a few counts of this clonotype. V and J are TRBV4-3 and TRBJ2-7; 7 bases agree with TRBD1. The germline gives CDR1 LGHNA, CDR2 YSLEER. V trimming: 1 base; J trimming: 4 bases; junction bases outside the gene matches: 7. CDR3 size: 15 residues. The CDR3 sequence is CASSQVPGTAYEQYF. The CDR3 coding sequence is TGCGCCAGCAGCCAAGTACCGGGGACAGCTTACGAGCAGTACTTC.

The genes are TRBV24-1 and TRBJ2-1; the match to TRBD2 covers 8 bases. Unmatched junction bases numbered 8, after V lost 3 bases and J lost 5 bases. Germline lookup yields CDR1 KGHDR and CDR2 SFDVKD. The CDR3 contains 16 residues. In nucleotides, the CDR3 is TGTGCCACCAGTGATCCCTCCGGGACTAGGGACAATGAGCAGTTCTTC. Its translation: CATSDPSGTRDNEQFF.

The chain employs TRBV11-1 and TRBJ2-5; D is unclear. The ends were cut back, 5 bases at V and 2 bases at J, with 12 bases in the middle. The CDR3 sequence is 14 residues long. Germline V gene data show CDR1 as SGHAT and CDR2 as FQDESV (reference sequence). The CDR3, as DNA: TGTGCCAGCAGCCTTTCGTATCAGCAAGAGACCCAGTACTTC. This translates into CASSLSYQQETQYF.

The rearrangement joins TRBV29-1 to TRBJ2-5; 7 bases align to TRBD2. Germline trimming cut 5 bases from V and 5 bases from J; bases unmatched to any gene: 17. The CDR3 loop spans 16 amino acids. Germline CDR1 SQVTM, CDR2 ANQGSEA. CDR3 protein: CSVYSGLVGQFETQYF. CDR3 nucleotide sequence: TGCAGCGTTTATAGCGGACTAGTGGGCCAATTTGAGACCCAGTACTTC. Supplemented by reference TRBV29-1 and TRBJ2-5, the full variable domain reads SAVISQKPSRDICQRGTSLTIQCQVDSQVTMMFWYRQQPGQSLTLIATANQGSEATYESGFVIDKFPISRPNLTFSTLTVSNMSPEDSSIYLCSVYSGLVGQFETQYFGPGTRLLVL.

The CDR3 nucleotides read TGTGCCAGCAGCCGGGACAGCCCCATGATCGGTGAAGCTTTCTTT. It is translated as CASSRDSPMIGEAFF. The chain employs TRBV7-9 and TRBJ1-1; 7 bases fit TRBD1. Germline loops: CDR1 SEHNR, CDR2 FQNEAQ (reference sequence). J gave up 7 bases and V 5 bases, and 13 bases lay outside the gene matches. The length of the CDR3 is 15 residues.

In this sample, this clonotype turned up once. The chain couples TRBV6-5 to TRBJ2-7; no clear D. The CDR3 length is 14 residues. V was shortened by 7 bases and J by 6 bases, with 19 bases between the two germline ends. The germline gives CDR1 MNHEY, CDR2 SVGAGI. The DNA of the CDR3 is TGTGCCAGCAAGGGCCTGAATGGCCCCATCGAGCAGTACTTC. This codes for CASKGLNGPIEQYF.

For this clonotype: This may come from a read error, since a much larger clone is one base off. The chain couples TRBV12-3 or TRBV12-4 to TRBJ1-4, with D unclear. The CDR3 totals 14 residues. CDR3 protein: CASSSFWRSEKLIF. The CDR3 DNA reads TGTGCCAGCAGTTCCTTTTGGCGGTCTGAAAAACTGATTTTT.